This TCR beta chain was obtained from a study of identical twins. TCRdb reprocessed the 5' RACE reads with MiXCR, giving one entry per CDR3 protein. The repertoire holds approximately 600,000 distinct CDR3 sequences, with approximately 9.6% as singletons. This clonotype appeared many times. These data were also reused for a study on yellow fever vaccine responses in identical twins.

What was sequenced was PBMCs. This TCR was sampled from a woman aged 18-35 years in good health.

CDR3 DNA: TGCAGCGTTGGAAATAATAGGGAATTAAACTACGAGCAGTACTTC. The encoded protein is CSVGNNRELNYEQYF. The chain carries TRBV29-1 and TRBJ2-7; D unresolved. Trimming removed 4 bases from V and 3 bases from J, with 19 bases in between. CDR3 length equals 15 residues. Germline values: CDR1 SQVTM, CDR2 ANQGSEA.